Listed below are T cell receptor beta chains from one sample, sequenced in a study of monozygotic twins with inflammatory bowel disease. TCRdb derives one entry per CDR3 protein from the 5' RACE reads, leaving out DNA. This sample's table reports around 40,000 distinct CDR3 sequences. Sequenced sample: blood. The receptors were sampled from a human donor with ulcerative colitis or Crohn's disease, or a healthy co-twin of an affected twin (not recorded which). The CDR3 runs from the conserved cysteine through the conserved F or W.

j_call v_call cdr3_aa
TRBJ2-7 TRBV20-1 CSARGAYEQYF
TRBJ2-5 TRBV5-1 CASSLASAGGQETQYF
TRBJ2-7 TRBV7-2 CASSLEIPYEQYF
TRBJ2-5 TRBV12-3/TRBV12-4 CASSPGLAWETQYF
TRBJ2-3 TRBV6-5 CASSYGTGGPAGSTDTQYF
TRBJ2-5 TRBV5-4 CASSSMKETQYF
TRBJ2-6 TRBV7-8 CASKRQGPSSGANVLTF
TRBJ1-1 TRBV30 CAWSYRVNTEAFF
TRBJ1-1 TRBV12-3/TRBV12-4 CASSFWGTEAFF
TRBJ1-3 TRBV15 CATSSPPGNTIYF
TRBJ2-2 TRBV28 CASSLWTGLRNTGELFF
TRBJ2-1 TRBV4-3 CASSQGLNNEQFF
TRBJ2-3 TRBV9 CASSVRDGYTDTQYF
TRBJ2-2 TRBV28 CATLSGGPANTGELFF
TRBJ1-2 TRBV20-1 CSAKKSDQIGYTF
TRBJ1-2 TRBV28 CASSLFAQTLAGGYTF
TRBJ2-1 TRBV24-1 CAASDLTSGKGNEQFF
TRBJ1-1 TRBV19 CASSMNRPNTEAFF
TRBJ2-2 TRBV11-2 CASSPARTSFFTGELFF
TRBJ2-2 TRBV28 CASSPRSVYGLELFF